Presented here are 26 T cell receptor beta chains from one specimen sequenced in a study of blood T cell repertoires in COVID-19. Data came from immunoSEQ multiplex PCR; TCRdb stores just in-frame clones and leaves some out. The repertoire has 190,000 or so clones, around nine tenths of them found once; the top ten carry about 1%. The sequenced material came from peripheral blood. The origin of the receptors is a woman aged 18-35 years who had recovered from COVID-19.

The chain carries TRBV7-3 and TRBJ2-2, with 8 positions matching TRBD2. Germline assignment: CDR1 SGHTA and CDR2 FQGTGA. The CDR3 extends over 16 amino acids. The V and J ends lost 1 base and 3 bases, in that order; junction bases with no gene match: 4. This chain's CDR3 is CASSLSGGIHTGELFF. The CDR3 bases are TGTGCCAGCAGCTTAAGCGGGGGGATCCACACCGGGGAGCTGTTTTTT.

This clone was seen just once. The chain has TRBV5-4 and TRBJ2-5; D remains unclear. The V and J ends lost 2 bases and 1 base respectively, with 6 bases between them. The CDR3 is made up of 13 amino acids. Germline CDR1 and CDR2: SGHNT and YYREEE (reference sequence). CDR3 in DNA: TGTGCCAGCAGCTTCGACTCCCAAGAGACCCAGTACTTC. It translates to CASSFDSQETQYF.

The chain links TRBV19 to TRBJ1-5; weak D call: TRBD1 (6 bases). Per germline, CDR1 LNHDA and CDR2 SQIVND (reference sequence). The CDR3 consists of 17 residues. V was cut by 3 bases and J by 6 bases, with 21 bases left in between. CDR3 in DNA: TGTGCCAGTAGTATCTCCGCGGGGGCAGGGGTCTCTCAGCCCCAGCATTTT. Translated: CASSISAGAGVSQPQHF.

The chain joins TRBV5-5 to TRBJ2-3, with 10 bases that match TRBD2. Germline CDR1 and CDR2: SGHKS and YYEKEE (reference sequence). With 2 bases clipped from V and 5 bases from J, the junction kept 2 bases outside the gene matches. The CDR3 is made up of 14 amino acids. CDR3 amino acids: CASSLLAGGDTQYF. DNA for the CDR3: TGTGCCAGCAGCTTATTAGCGGGGGGAGATACGCAGTATTTT.

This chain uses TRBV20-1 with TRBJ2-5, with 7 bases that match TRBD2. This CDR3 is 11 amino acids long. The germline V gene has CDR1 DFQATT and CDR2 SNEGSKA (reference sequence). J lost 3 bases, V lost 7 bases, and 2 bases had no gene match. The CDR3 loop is CSGEGKETQYF. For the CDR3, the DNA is TGCAGTGGGGAGGGGAAAGAGACCCAGTACTTC.

The CDR3 nucleotides are TGTGCCAGCAGCTTTAACAGGAACTATGGCTACACCTTC. Residues: CASSFNRNYGYTF. The rearrangement uses TRBV7-2 and TRBJ1-2; possible D gene TRBD1, 5 bases. CDR1 and CDR2 from the germline V gene are SGHTA and FQGNSA. The germline V and J ends were trimmed by 3 bases and 2 bases, with 7 bases remaining between them. The CDR3 is 13 amino acids. Based on the CDR3 plus reference TRBV7-2 and TRBJ1-2, the full variable domain is GAGVSQSPSNKVTEKGKDVELRCDPISGHTALYWYRQSLGQGLEFLIYFQGNSAPDKSGLPSDRFSAERTGGSVSTLTIQRTQQEDSAVYLCASSFNRNYGYTFGSGTRLTVV.

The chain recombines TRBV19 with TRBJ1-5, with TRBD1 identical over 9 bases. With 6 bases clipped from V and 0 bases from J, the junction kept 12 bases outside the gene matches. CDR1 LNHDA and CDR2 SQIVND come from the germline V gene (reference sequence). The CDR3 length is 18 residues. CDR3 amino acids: CASRGGTGSAYSNQPQHF. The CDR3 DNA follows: TGTGCCAGTAGAGGGGGGACAGGGAGCGCCTATAGCAATCAGCCCCAGCATTTT.

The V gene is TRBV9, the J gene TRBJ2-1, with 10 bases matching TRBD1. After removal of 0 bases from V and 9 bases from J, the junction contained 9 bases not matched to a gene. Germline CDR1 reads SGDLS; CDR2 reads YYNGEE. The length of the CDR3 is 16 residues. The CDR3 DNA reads TGTGCCAGCAGCGTAGGCGGGGGACAGGGGAGCGGTGAGCAGTTCTTC. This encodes CASSVGGGQGSGEQFF.

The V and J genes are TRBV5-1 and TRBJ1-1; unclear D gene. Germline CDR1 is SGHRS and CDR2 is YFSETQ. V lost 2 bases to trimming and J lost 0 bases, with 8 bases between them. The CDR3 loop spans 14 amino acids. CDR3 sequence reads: CASSFQSVNTEAFF. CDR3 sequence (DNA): TGCGCCAGCAGCTTTCAGAGCGTGAACACTGAAGCTTTCTTT. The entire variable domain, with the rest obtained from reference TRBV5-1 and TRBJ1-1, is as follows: KAGVTQTPRYLIKTRGQQVTLSCSPISGHRSVSWYQQTPGQGLQFLFEYFSETQRNKGNFPGRFSGRQFSNSRSEMNVSTLELGDSALYLCASSFQSVNTEAFFGQGTRLTVV.

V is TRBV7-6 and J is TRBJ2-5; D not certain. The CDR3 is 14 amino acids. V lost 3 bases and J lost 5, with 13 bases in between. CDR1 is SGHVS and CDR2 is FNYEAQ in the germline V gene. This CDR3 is CASSFISLSETQYF. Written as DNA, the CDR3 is TGTGCCAGCAGCTTCATTTCACTTTCGGAGACCCAGTACTTC.

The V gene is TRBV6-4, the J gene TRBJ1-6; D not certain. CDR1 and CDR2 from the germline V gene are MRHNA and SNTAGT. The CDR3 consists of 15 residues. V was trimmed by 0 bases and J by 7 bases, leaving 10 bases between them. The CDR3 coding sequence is TGTGCCAGCAGTGACTCGCCAGGCTCAAATTCACCCCTCCACTTT. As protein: CASSDSPGSNSPLHF.

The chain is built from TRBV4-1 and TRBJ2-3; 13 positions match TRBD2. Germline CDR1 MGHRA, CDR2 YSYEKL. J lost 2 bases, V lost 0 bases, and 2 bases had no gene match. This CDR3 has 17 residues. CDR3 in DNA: TGCGCCAGCAGCCAAGACGGGACTAGCGGGATCACAGATACGCAGTATTTT. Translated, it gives CASSQDGTSGITDTQYF.

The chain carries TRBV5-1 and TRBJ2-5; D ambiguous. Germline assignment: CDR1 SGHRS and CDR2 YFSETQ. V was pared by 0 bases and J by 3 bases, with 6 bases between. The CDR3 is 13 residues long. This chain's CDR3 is CASSLVAEETQYF. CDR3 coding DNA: TGCGCCAGCAGCTTGGTGGCGGAAGAGACCCAGTACTTC.

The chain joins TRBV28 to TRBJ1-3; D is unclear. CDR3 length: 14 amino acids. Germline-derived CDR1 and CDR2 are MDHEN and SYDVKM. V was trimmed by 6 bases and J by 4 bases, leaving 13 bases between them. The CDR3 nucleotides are TGTGCCAGCAGCGACATGGGCGACGGAAACACCATATATTTT. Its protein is CASSDMGDGNTIYF.

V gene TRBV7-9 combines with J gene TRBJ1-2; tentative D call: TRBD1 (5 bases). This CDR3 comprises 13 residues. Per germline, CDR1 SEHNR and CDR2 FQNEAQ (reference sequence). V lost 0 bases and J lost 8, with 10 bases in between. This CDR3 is CASSLAQGPGYTF. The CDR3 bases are TGTGCCAGCAGCTTAGCTCAGGGTCCGGGCTACACCTTC.

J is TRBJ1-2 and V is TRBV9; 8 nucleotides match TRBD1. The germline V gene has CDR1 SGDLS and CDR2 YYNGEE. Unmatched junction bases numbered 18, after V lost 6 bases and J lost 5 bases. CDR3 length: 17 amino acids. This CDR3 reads CASTSGAGGDPVYGYTF. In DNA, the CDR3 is TGTGCCAGCACCTCTGGGGCAGGGGGCGATCCCGTTTATGGCTACACCTTC. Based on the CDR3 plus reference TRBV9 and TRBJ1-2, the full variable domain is DSGVTQTPKHLITATGQRVTLRCSPRSGDLSVYWYQQSLDQGLQFLIQYYNGEERAKGNILERFSAQQFPDLHSELNLSSLELGDSALYFCASTSGAGGDPVYGYTFGSGTRLTVV.

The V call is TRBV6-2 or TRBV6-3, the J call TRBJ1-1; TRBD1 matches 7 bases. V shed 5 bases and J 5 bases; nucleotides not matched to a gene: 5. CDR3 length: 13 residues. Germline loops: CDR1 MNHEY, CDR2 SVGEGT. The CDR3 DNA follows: TGTGCCAGCAGTAAGGCAGGGGGGACTGAAGCTTTCTTT. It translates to CASSKAGGTEAFF.

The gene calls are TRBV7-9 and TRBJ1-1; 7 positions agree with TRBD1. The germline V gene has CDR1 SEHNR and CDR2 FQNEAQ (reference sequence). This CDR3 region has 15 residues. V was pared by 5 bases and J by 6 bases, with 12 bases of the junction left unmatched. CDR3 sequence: CASSPPNRGAAEAFF. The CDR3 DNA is TGTGCCAGCAGCCCCCCTAACAGGGGCGCCGCTGAAGCTTTCTTT.

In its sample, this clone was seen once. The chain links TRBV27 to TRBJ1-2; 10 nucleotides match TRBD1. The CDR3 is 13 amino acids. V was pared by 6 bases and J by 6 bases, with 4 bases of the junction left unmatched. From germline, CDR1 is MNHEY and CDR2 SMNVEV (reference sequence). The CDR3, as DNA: TGTGCCAGCAGCTTGACAGGGGGCGATGGCTACACCTTC. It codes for CASSLTGGDGYTF.

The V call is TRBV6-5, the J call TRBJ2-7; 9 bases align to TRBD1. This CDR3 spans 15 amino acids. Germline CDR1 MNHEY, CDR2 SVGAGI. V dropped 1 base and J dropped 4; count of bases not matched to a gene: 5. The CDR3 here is CASSYFGTGSYEQYF. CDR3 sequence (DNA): TGTGCCAGCAGTTACTTTGGGACAGGGAGTTACGAGCAGTACTTC.

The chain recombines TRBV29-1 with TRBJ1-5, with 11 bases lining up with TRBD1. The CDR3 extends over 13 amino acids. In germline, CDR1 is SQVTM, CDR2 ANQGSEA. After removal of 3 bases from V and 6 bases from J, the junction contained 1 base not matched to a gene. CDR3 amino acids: CSVEGTGGQPQHF. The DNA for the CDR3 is TGCAGCGTTGAGGGGACAGGGGGTCAGCCCCAGCATTTT. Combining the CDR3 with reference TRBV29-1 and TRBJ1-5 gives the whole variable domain SAVISQKPSRDICQRGTSLTIQCQVDSQVTMMFWYRQQPGQSLTLIATANQGSEATYESGFVIDKFPISRPNLTFSTLTVSNMSPEDSSIYLCSVEGTGGQPQHFGDGTRLSIL.

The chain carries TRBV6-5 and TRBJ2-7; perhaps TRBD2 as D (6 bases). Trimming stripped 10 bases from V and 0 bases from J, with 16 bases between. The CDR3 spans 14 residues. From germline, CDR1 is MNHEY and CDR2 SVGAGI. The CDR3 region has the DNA TGTGCCACCGACAGAGGGAGGAGCTCCTACGAGCAGTACGTC. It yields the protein CATDRGRSSYEQYV.

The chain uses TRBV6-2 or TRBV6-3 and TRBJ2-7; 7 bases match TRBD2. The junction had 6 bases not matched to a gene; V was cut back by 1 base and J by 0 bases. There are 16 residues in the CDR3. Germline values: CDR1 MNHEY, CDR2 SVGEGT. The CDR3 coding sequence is TGTGCCAGCAGTTACTATCCGGGCGGGAGCTCCTACGAGCAGTACGTC. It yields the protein CASSYYPGGSSYEQYV.

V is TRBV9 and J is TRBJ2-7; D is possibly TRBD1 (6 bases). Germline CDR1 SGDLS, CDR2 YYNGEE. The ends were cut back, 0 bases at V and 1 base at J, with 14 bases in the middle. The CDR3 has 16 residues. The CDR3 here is CASSVEQGTASYEQYF. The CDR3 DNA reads TGTGCCAGCAGCGTAGAACAGGGTACAGCGTCCTACGAGCAGTACTTC.

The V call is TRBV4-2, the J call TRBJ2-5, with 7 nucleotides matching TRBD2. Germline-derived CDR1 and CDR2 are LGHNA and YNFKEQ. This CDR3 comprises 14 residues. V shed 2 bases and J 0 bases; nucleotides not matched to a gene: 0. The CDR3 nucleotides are TGTGCCAGCAGCCAACTAGCGGACCAAGAGACCCAGTACTTC. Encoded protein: CASSQLADQETQYF.

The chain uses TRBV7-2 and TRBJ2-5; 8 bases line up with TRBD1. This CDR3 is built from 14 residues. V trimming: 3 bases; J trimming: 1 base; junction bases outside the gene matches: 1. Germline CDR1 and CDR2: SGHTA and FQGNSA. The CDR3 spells CASSLDRVQETQYF. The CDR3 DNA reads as TGTGCCAGCAGCTTGGACAGGGTCCAAGAGACCCAGTACTTC. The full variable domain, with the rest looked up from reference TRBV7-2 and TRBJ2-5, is GAGVSQSPSNKVTEKGKDVELRCDPISGHTALYWYRQSLGQGLEFLIYFQGNSAPDKSGLPSDRFSAERTGGSVSTLTIQRTQQEDSAVYLCASSLDRVQETQYFGPGTRLLVL.